This entry lists 29 T cell receptor beta chains sequenced from one sample in a study of T cell repertoires in cytomegalovirus infection. TCRdb re-called the reads through MiXCR, storing one row per CDR3 protein. The sample has a few hundred thousand distinct CDR3 sequences, 15% to 20% seen once. Specimen: PBMCs. The origin of the receptors is a human donor in good health (CMV status not recorded). Some clones in this sample may be carry-over from other donors' samples.

A few counts support this clonotype. The rearrangement joins TRBV6-2 or TRBV6-3 to TRBJ2-3, with TRBD2 matching over 10 bases. The CDR3 runs 16 residues. Germline CDR1 and CDR2: MNHEY and SVGEGT. Unmatched junction bases numbered 2, after V lost 2 bases and J lost 0 bases. The CDR3 reads CASSYGLAESTDTQYF. In DNA form, the CDR3 reads TGTGCCAGCAGTTACGGACTAGCGGAGAGCACAGATACGCAGTATTTT.

To note about this clonotype: One junction end does not reproduce the germline sequence, and a read error may be involved. This chain connects TRBV18 to TRBJ2-1; tentatively, D is TRBD1 (5 bases). The CDR3 consists of 14 residues. CDR1 is KGHSH, CDR2 LQKENI, per germline. The CDR3 DNA is TGTGCCAGCTCACCACTTAAGGGGTTCAATGAGCTGTTCTTC. Its protein is CASSPLKGFNELFF.

This clonotype turned up a few times. The chain carries TRBV20-1 and TRBJ1-6; 9 positions match TRBD1. Germline lookup yields CDR1 DFQATT and CDR2 SNEGSKA (reference sequence). V trimming: 3 bases; J trimming: 7 bases; junction bases outside the gene matches: 7. This CDR3 is 15 amino acids long. The CDR3 loop is CSASLGTGRNSPLHF. The DNA of the CDR3 is TGCAGTGCTAGCCTAGGGACAGGGAGAAATTCACCCCTCCACTTT.

This clonotype was seen a few times. The rearrangement links TRBV4-3 to TRBJ1-1; no reliable D call. V shed 4 bases and J shed 1 base, with 10 bases lying between them. The length of the CDR3 is 14 residues. Germline V gene sequence: CDR1 LGHNA, CDR2 YSLEER. CDR3 amino acids: CASSPQQRNTEAFF. CDR3 DNA: TGCGCCAGCAGCCCCCAGCAACGGAACACTGAAGCTTTCTTT.

This clonotype was detected ten times or more. The chain couples TRBV7-2 to TRBJ2-1; D call uncertain. The CDR3 covers 15 residues. From germline, CDR1 is SGHTA and CDR2 FQGNSA. Trimming shortened V by 0 bases and J by 7 bases, and 13 bases separated the two germline ends. CDR3 nucleotides: TGTGCCAGCAGCTTAGCGGCTATCTTCGGGAATGAGCAGTTCTTC. This codes for CASSLAAIFGNEQFF.

The table lists this clonotype with many counts. The chain has TRBV6-5 and TRBJ1-2; 10 bases are shared with TRBD1. The CDR3 totals 15 residues. Germline V gives CDR1 MNHEY, CDR2 SVGAGI. V was clipped by 2 bases and J by 5 bases; unmatched bases: 5. Here the CDR3 DNA reads TGTGCCAGCAGTTACGGGGACAGGGGTGTTTATGGCTACACCTTC. As protein: CASSYGDRGVYGYTF.

The sample holds many counts of this clonotype. The chain is built from TRBV12-3 or TRBV12-4 and TRBJ1-6; D remains ambiguous. The V and J ends lost 6 bases and 7 bases respectively, with 13 bases between them. This CDR3 has 14 amino acids. The CDR3 protein is CASSSQWPNSPLHF. CDR3 in DNA: TGTGCCAGCAGCTCCCAGTGGCCGAATTCACCCCTCCACTTT.

The J gene is TRBJ2-5, the V gene TRBV15; 15 bases fit TRBD2. V trimming: 5 bases; J trimming: 5 bases; junction bases outside the gene matches: 6. Looked up from germline, CDR1 is LNHNV and CDR2 is YYDKDF (reference sequence). This CDR3 is built from 16 residues. CDR3: CATSFRTSGGGETQYF. The CDR3 DNA reads as TGTGCCACCAGCTTTCGGACTAGCGGGGGGGGGGAGACCCAGTACTTC.

Only a few counts were recorded for this clonotype. The chain carries TRBV11-1 and TRBJ2-3; D ambiguous. The germline V gene has CDR1 SGHAT and CDR2 FQDESV (reference sequence). V shed 5 bases and J shed 5 bases, with 8 bases lying between them. The length of the CDR3 is 12 residues. CDR3 residues: CASSLVEDTQYF. The CDR3 nucleotides read TGTGCCAGCAGCCTCGTAGAAGATACGCAGTATTTT.

This clonotype has ten or more counts. J is TRBJ2-3 and V is TRBV7-8; 7 bases are shared with TRBD2. Trimming at V came to 7 bases and at J to 0 bases, leaving 7 bases not matched to a gene. The germline V gene has CDR1 SGHVS and CDR2 FQNEAQ. The CDR3 is 15 amino acids. The CDR3 bases are TGTGCCAGCACGGGTTCTAGCGGTAGCACAGATACGCAGTATTTT. It codes for CASTGSSGSTDTQYF.

The J gene is TRBJ2-3, the V gene TRBV6-5; D not resolved. V lost 4 bases to trimming and J lost 2 bases, with 22 bases between them. CDR3 length: 18 amino acids. Germline-derived CDR1 and CDR2 are MNHEY and SVGAGI. Here the CDR3 DNA reads TGTGCCAGCAGTTCCAAAGGTTTTATCTATACCCTCACAGATACGCAGTATTTT. It encodes CASSSKGFIYTLTDTQYF.

The chain links TRBV6-8 to TRBJ1-4; D remains ambiguous. The germline V and J ends were trimmed by 0 bases and 0 bases, with 8 bases remaining between them. The CDR3 is 16 amino acids. Looked up from germline, CDR1 is MNHGY and CDR2 is SAAAGT. In DNA, the CDR3 is TGTGCCAGCAGTTACTCAAGTTCTGCAACTAATGAAAAACTGTTTTTT. Residues: CASSYSSSATNEKLFF.

In this sample, this clonotype turned up a few times. The chain has TRBV28 and TRBJ2-1; D perhaps matches TRBD1 (7 bases). The CDR3 contains 15 residues. Trimming left V 5 bases short and J 5 bases short, with 16 bases between. Germline V gene sequence: CDR1 MDHEN, CDR2 SYDVKM. CDR3 region: CASSAGQPGDNEQFF. CDR3 nucleotides: TGTGCCAGCAGTGCGGGACAGCCTGGGGACAATGAGCAGTTCTTC.

The rearrangement links TRBV4-3 to TRBJ2-2; D is unresolved. The CDR3 has 19 amino acids. Germline CDR1 and CDR2: LGHNA and YSLEER. V lost 0 bases, J lost 5 bases, and 22 bases lay in between. As DNA, the CDR3 is TGCGCCAGCAGCCAAGACGTTTCGCGGCGGACGATGAGGACCGGGGAGCTGTTTTTT. Encoded protein: CASSQDVSRRTMRTGELFF.

The chain is built from TRBV18 and TRBJ1-1, with D unresolved. With 2 bases removed from V and 4 bases from J, the gap between germline ends came to 8 bases. The CDR3 is 13 residues long. Germline V lookup: CDR1 KGHSH, CDR2 LQKENI. The CDR3 is CASSPVDGTEAFF. The CDR3 nucleotides are TGTGCCAGCTCACCAGTGGACGGCACTGAAGCTTTCTTT.

This clonotype was counted a few times. For the CDR3, the DNA is TGTGCCAGCAGTCGGGACAGGGGGGACACCGGGGAGCTGTTTTTT. Amino acid sequence: CASSRDRGDTGELFF. The chain combines TRBV2 with TRBJ2-2; TRBD1 aligns across 11 bases. Germline lookup yields CDR1 SNHLY and CDR2 FYNNEI. CDR3 size: 15 residues. Trimming removed 5 bases from V and 3 bases from J; junction bases left unmatched: 2.

This clonotype came up a few times. The chain employs TRBV15 and TRBJ2-3, with D tentatively TRBD2 (6 bases). Trimming took off 2 bases at V and 2 bases at J, with 26 bases between the two ends. Germline V gives CDR1 LNHNV, CDR2 YYDKDF (reference sequence). The CDR3 is 20 residues long. The CDR3 DNA reads TGTGCCACCAGCAGAACGACTAGTGGGTTTACTAAATTGGCCACAGATACGCAGTATTTT. Translating gives CATSRTTSGFTKLATDTQYF.

There are a few counts of this clonotype. The gene calls are TRBV20-1 and TRBJ1-5; tentatively, D is TRBD1 (6 bases). Per the germline V gene, CDR1 is DFQATT and CDR2 is SNEGSKA (reference sequence). The CDR3 is made up of 12 amino acids. The DNA for the CDR3 is TGCGCAAACCGGGGGCCCAATCAGCCCCAGCATTTT. Protein sequence: CANRGPNQPQHF.

This clonotype has a count of ten or more. The rearrangement uses TRBV7-2 and TRBJ1-3; 9 nucleotides line up with TRBD1. Looked up from germline, CDR1 is SGHTA and CDR2 is FQGNSA. The junction had 9 bases not matched to a gene; V was cut back by 6 bases and J by 3 bases. The CDR3 covers 16 residues. The CDR3 sequence: CASSYQQGAGGNTIYF. The CDR3 DNA sequence: TGTGCCAGCAGTTATCAACAGGGGGCCGGTGGAAACACCATATATTTT.

The chain joins TRBV20-1 to TRBJ2-3; 9 bases line up with TRBD2. The CDR3 extends over 15 amino acids. Germline CDR1 DFQATT, CDR2 SNEGSKA (reference sequence). V lost 5 bases, J lost 2 bases, and 8 bases stayed unmatched. The CDR3 region is CSAPDERGATDTQYF. Written as DNA, the CDR3 is TGCAGTGCTCCTGACGAGCGGGGGGCCACAGATACGCAGTATTTT.

The chain carries TRBV12-3 or TRBV12-4 and TRBJ1-2; 7 nucleotides align to TRBD1. V lost 6 bases to trimming and J lost 7 bases; unmatched junction nucleotides: 5. The CDR3 sequence is 12 residues long. Written as DNA, the CDR3 is TGTGCCAGCAGCTTACAGGGGTTTGGCTACACCTTC. This sequence encodes CASSLQGFGYTF.

The chain joins TRBV4-1 to TRBJ1-4, with D maybe TRBD1 (5 bases). This CDR3 is 16 amino acids long. The V end lost 0 bases, the J end lost 7 bases, and 15 bases lay between the germline ends. Germline V CDR1 and CDR2: MGHRA, YSYEKL. CDR3 sequence (DNA): TGCGCCAGCAGCCAAGACAGGTCAGCAGGGAGTGAAAAACTGTTTTTT. Amino acid sequence: CASSQDRSAGSEKLFF.

The chain carries TRBV20-1 and TRBJ1-3; D is unresolved. Germline V gene lookup returns CDR1 DFQATT and CDR2 SNEGSKA (reference sequence). The V and J ends lost 7 bases and 2 bases respectively, with 9 bases between them. CDR3 length: 12 amino acids. CDR3 sequence reads: CSVPRAGNTIYF. The CDR3 bases are TGCAGTGTTCCCCGAGCTGGAAACACCATATATTTT.

The chain links TRBV7-9 to TRBJ1-3; 7 nucleotides line up with TRBD1. The CDR3 covers 15 residues. Trimming removed 5 bases from V and 1 base from J; junction bases left unmatched: 5. Germline V CDR1 and CDR2: SEHNR, FQNEAQ (reference sequence). The CDR3 region has the DNA TGTGCCAGCAGCACTGGGGACAGATCTGGAAACACCATATATTTT. Encoded protein: CASSTGDRSGNTIYF.

The chain carries TRBV5-1 and TRBJ2-1; 9 nucleotides line up with TRBD2. This CDR3 contains 16 residues. Germline loops: CDR1 SGHRS, CDR2 YFSETQ. V lost 0 bases, J lost 3 bases, and 4 bases stayed unmatched. This CDR3 is CASSLVAGGYYNEQFF. Here the CDR3 DNA reads TGCGCCAGCAGCTTGGTGGCGGGGGGGTACTACAATGAGCAGTTCTTC.

The V gene is TRBV20-1, the J gene TRBJ1-5; 9 nucleotides match TRBD1. The V gene end was trimmed by 4 bases and the J gene end by 0 bases; junction bases not matched to a gene: 1. The CDR3 totals 14 residues. CDR1 and CDR2 from the germline V gene are DFQATT and SNEGSKA (reference sequence). The CDR3 coding sequence is TGCAGTGCTACGACAGGGGGTAGCAATCAGCCCCAGCATTTT. It translates to CSATTGGSNQPQHF.

V is TRBV28 and J is TRBJ1-2, with D maybe TRBD1 (6 bases). There are 16 residues in the CDR3. V dropped 3 bases and J dropped 4 bases, with 18 bases sitting between them. Germline CDR1 and CDR2: MDHEN and SYDVKM. The CDR3 spells CASSLRLTGGAYGYTF. The DNA for the CDR3 is TGTGCCAGCAGTTTGCGTCTCACGGGGGGGGCCTATGGCTACACCTTC.

The V call is TRBV20-1, the J call TRBJ1-5; D is undetermined. The CDR3 has 13 residues. CDR1 and CDR2 from the germline V gene are DFQATT and SNEGSKA (reference sequence). The ends were cut back, 3 bases at V and 4 bases at J, with 10 bases in the middle. As DNA, the CDR3 is TGCAGTGCTAGTGGCCAGCCTAATCAGCCCCAGCATTTT. Protein product: CSASGQPNQPQHF.

This clonotype has a handful of counts. The V gene is TRBV20-1, the J gene TRBJ1-6, with 8 bases matching TRBD1. Germline loops: CDR1 DFQATT, CDR2 SNEGSKA (reference sequence). The ends lost 3 bases at V and 7 bases at J; junction bases unmatched: 17. There are 18 residues in the CDR3. The CDR3 region has the DNA TGCAGTGCTAGGGTCCGACAGGGGATCCTCCTTGACAATTCACCCCTCCACTTT. It specifies CSARVRQGILLDNSPLHF.